This section outlines one T cell receptor beta chain sequence together with its context. Its antigen is undetermined. This entry comes from a study of shared clonotypes between healthy human individuals. HIV-negative, healthy adults without recent acute infections or vaccinations were the donors. Each PCR replicate from the sorted subsets contained around 200 ng DNA, which is some 31,000 T cell genomes. In the original workflow: ImmunoSEQ supplied junction-only sequences lacking quality scores, so filtering was different. The method was immunoSEQ multiplex PCR; TCRdb's version includes in-frame clones alone and lacks a portion of them. V and J calls and clone size are those listed in that table; D and trimming were worked out from the DNA. The table lists more than 500,000 clones, approximately 94% of them singletons. General study points: Despite large depth, rarefaction showed incomplete sorted-subset sequencing.

V dropped 3 bases and J dropped 9; count of bases not matched to a gene: 8. Germline CDR1 reads SQVTM; CDR2 reads ANQGSEA. The CDR3 loop spans 14 amino acids. The TCR sequence derives from a woman aged 25 to 45 in good health. Sequenced material: naive CD4+ T cells sorted from blood. The sample's subset: CD45RA+ positively selected. V usage is TRBV29-1 and J usage is TRBJ2-1, with TRBD2 matching over 10 bases. In nucleotides, the CDR3 is TGCAGCGTTGATGGGCTAGCGGGAGTTTCTGAGCAGTTCTTC. Protein sequence: CSVDGLAGVSEQFF.